This TCR beta chain emerged from a study of human T cells and chemical hapten exposure. On the study more broadly: For sensitization, 2% DPC was applied to an approximately 2 cm by approximately 2 cm patch of upper inner arm skin. Study conclusions and caveats: Expanded TCR sets contained significantly more large CDR3 similarity clusters than controls.

In the library, unique molecular identifiers were attached to individual cDNA molecules. MiXCR was run by TCRdb on the RACE reads, yielding one entry per CDR3 protein. The profile shows some 180,000 distinct CDR3 sequences, 20% to 25% of them singletons. In its sample, this clonotype was seen a few times. Its specificity is unknown. This CDR3 is built from 17 residues. Trimming took off 6 bases at V and 6 bases at J, with 27 bases between the two ends. Germline CDR1 and CDR2: SQVTM and ANQGSEA. The time point denotes: patch test 1, 2 weeks after DPC sensitization. Sample treatment: therapeutic diphenylcyclopropenone sensitization with weekly scalp DPC. Each patch-test visit's blood sample preceded patch application.

This chain links TRBV29-1 with TRBJ2-1; D is perhaps TRBD1 or TRBD2 (9 bases each). This TCR was recovered from a woman aged 45-65 years with alopecia areata. Some clones in this sample may be carry-over from other donors' samples. The sequencing here drew on whole blood, taken in connection with sensitization to the hapten diphenylcyclopropenone (DPC). CDR3 residues: CSVSLQGASSGINEQFF. As DNA, the CDR3 is TGCAGCGTGTCCCTACAGGGGGCGTCTAGCGGGATCAATGAGCAGTTCTTC.